The 22 T cell receptor beta chains below come from one sample, sequenced in a study of blood T cell repertoires in COVID-19. Only in-frame clones appear in the TCRdb table, and some are missing; sequencing was by immunoSEQ multiplex PCR. The table has some 46,000 clones, roughly 85% seen once. The sequenced material came from peripheral blood. The receptors derive from a man aged 60-69 years with acute or convalescent COVID-19.

The chain combines TRBV20-1 with TRBJ2-1; weak D call: TRBD1 (6 bases). V lost 3 bases and J lost 11, with 11 bases in between. This CDR3 is 11 amino acids long. Germline V CDR1 and CDR2: DFQATT, SNEGSKA (reference sequence). The CDR3 protein is CSASAQGKQFF. The CDR3 DNA reads as TGCAGTGCTAGCGCACAGGGAAAGCAGTTCTTC.

The chain uses TRBV5-5 and TRBJ2-2; no firm D call. In germline, CDR1 is SGHKS, CDR2 YYEKEE (reference sequence). The V gene lost 0 bases and the J gene lost 7 bases, with 19 bases spanning the gap. CDR3 length equals 17 residues. The CDR3 region is CASSLGMAVGPGGELFF. CDR3 sequence (DNA): TGTGCCAGCAGCTTGGGGATGGCAGTTGGGCCCGGCGGGGAGCTGTTTTTT.

The chain has TRBV27 and TRBJ2-5; weak D call: TRBD2 (6 bases). The V gene's germline CDR1 is MNHEY and CDR2 SMNVEV (reference sequence). CDR3 length: 15 amino acids. V was clipped by 1 base and J by 4 bases, with 13 bases between them. The CDR3 loop reads CASSLFYQGGETQYF. The CDR3 bases are TGTGCCAGCAGTTTATTTTACCAGGGAGGAGAGACCCAGTACTTC.

The genes are TRBV18 and TRBJ1-4; D gene unclear. Between the trimmed V and J ends, which lost 3 bases and 3 bases, there was a span of 14 bases. This CDR3 region has 16 residues. Germline CDR1 KGHSH, CDR2 LQKENI. In DNA, the CDR3 is TGTGCCAGCTCACCTAAGTCGGGGTCGGCTAATGAAAAACTGTTTTTT. Protein sequence: CASSPKSGSANEKLFF.

The genes are TRBV29-1 and TRBJ2-3, with 10 bases matching TRBD2. V lost 7 bases and J lost 2; bases outside the gene matches: 6. This CDR3 has 14 amino acids. The germline CDR1 and CDR2 sequences are SQVTM and ANQGSEA. CDR3 loop: CSARTSGLTDTQYF. The CDR3 bases are TGCAGCGCCCGGACTAGCGGACTCACAGATACGCAGTATTTT.

The CDR3: CASSSLDSGKLFF. The CDR3 coding sequence is TGTGCCAGCAGCTCGCTAGACAGTGGAAAGTTGTTCTTC. The chain couples TRBV2 to TRBJ2-1; maybe TRBD1 (5 bases). The CDR3 length is 13 residues. Germline V lookup: CDR1 SNHLY, CDR2 FYNNEI. V lost 6 bases and J lost 15, with 21 bases in between.

The rearrangement joins TRBV2 to TRBJ2-7, with D perhaps TRBD2 (6 bases). There are 13 residues in the CDR3. Trimming took off 5 bases at V and 9 bases at J, with 17 bases between the two ends. Germline values: CDR1 SNHLY, CDR2 FYNNEI. In nucleotides, the CDR3 is TGTGCCAGCAGTACGGGAGAGCTACGAGGGCAGTACTTC. Its translation: CASSTGELRGQYF.

The V and J genes are TRBV6-2 or TRBV6-3 and TRBJ2-7, with 15 nucleotides matching TRBD2. Germline trimming cut 2 bases from V and 4 bases from J; bases unmatched to any gene: 12. Germline CDR1 MNHEY, CDR2 SVGEGT. This CDR3 contains 19 residues. In DNA form, the CDR3 reads TGTGCCAGCAGTTACCCAGGGACGGGACTAGCGGGAGGTAGTTACGAGCAGTACTTC. Translated, it gives CASSYPGTGLAGGSYEQYF.

The V gene is TRBV14, the J gene TRBJ1-4; D is perhaps TRBD1 (6 bases). The CDR3 contains 15 residues. V was trimmed by 4 bases and J by 6 bases, leaving 15 bases between them. Germline V gene data show CDR1 as SGHDN and CDR2 as FVKESK. CDR3 region: CASSLRGTGHEKLFF. The CDR3 DNA sequence: TGTGCCAGCAGCCTCAGGGGTACTGGGCATGAAAAACTGTTTTTT.

The chain uses TRBV5-1 and TRBJ1-4; 11 bases match TRBD1. The CDR3 contains 16 residues. The germline V gene encodes CDR1 SGHRS and CDR2 YFSETQ. J was trimmed by 5 bases and V by 0 bases; bases with no gene match: 3. CDR3 protein: CASSLDRDRGNEKLFF. The CDR3 bases are TGCGCCAGCAGCTTGGATCGGGACAGGGGGAATGAAAAACTGTTTTTT.

CDR3 coding DNA: TGTGCCAGCAGTTTATCTCAGGGGAACACTGAAGCTTTCTTT. As protein: CASSLSQGNTEAFF. V is TRBV27 and J is TRBJ1-1, with a tentative D call TRBD1 (5 bases). The CDR3 covers 14 residues. The V end was cut by 0 bases, the J end by 1 base, with 6 bases between. Germline V gene sequence: CDR1 MNHEY, CDR2 SMNVEV (reference sequence).

This CDR3 is CASSLPGHLNTEAFF. CDR3 nucleotide sequence: TGTGCCAGCAGCCTACCGGGACACCTGAACACTGAAGCTTTCTTT. The chain combines TRBV28 with TRBJ1-1; possibly TRBD1 for D (6 bases). Trimming shortened V by 6 bases and J by 0 bases, and 14 bases separated the two germline ends. Germline V gene sequence: CDR1 MDHEN, CDR2 SYDVKM. The CDR3 has 15 amino acids.

This clone was counted a few times. The genes are TRBV5-1 and TRBJ2-2; no clear D gene. The V gene lost 1 base and the J gene lost 0 bases, with 13 bases spanning the gap. This CDR3 is built from 17 residues. In germline, CDR1 is SGHRS, CDR2 YFSETQ. CDR3 sequence (DNA): TGCGCCAGCAGCTTGCCCCTACAGAGCACGAACACCGGGGAGCTGTTTTTT. This gives the protein CASSLPLQSTNTGELFF.

The CDR3 reads CASSDPGHPGNSPLHF. The CDR3 nucleotides read TGTGCCAGCAGTGATCCCGGACATCCCGGGAATTCACCCCTCCACTTT. The gene calls are TRBV6-1 and TRBJ1-6; tentatively, D is TRBD1 (5 bases). CDR1 and CDR2 from the germline V gene are MNHNS and SASEGT. CDR3 length: 16 amino acids. V dropped 3 bases and J dropped 7 bases, with 16 bases sitting between them.

The J gene is TRBJ1-4, the V gene TRBV29-1; a possible D gene is TRBD1 (5 bases). This CDR3 contains 14 residues. The germline V gene encodes CDR1 SQVTM and CDR2 ANQGSEA. The germline V and J ends were trimmed by 4 bases and 8 bases, with 17 bases remaining between them. CDR3 sequence: CSVGGGGQGEKLFF. The CDR3, as DNA: TGCAGCGTTGGAGGCGGGGGTCAAGGAGAAAAACTGTTTTTT.

In its sample, this clone was seen a few times. V and J are TRBV7-2 and TRBJ1-5; 7 bases align to TRBD1. The V and J ends lost 5 bases and 6 bases, in that order; junction bases with no gene match: 10. The length of the CDR3 is 15 residues. Germline CDR1 is SGHTA and CDR2 is FQGNSA. The CDR3 nucleotides are TGTGCCAGCAGCCCCCAGACAGGGTCGGGTCAGCCCCAGCATTTT. It translates to CASSPQTGSGQPQHF.

In the case of this clone: This specimen includes other DNA sequences encoding the same CDR3. This chain links TRBV28 with TRBJ1-5; D gene uncertain. V lost 2 bases and J lost 0, with 8 bases in between. Germline-derived CDR1 and CDR2 are MDHEN and SYDVKM. The CDR3 is made up of 15 amino acids. The CDR3 coding sequence is TGTGCCAGCAGTTTAGGCGGAATTAGCAATCAGCCCCAGCATTTT. Translating gives CASSLGGISNQPQHF.

The genes are TRBV6-6 and TRBJ2-2, with 8 bases that match TRBD2. This CDR3 has 15 amino acids. The trim removed 8 bases at V and 0 bases at J, leaving 5 bases unmatched. Germline values: CDR1 MNHNY, CDR2 SVGAGI (reference sequence). CDR3 protein: CASSLGGANTGELFF. CDR3 in DNA: TGTGCCAGCTCCCTCGGGGGGGCGAACACCGGGGAGCTGTTTTTT.

J is TRBJ1-2 and V is TRBV10-3; 7 positions match TRBD1. The germline gives CDR1 ENHRY, CDR2 SYGVKD. The trim removed 6 bases at V and 6 bases at J, leaving 16 bases unmatched. This CDR3 is 16 amino acids long. The CDR3 DNA is TGTGCCATCAGACGGACCCCTTTCGAGGGGGCGCATGGCTACACCTTC. Residues: CAIRRTPFEGAHGYTF.

This chain uses TRBV27 with TRBJ1-6; 7 bases agree with TRBD1. This CDR3 region has 17 residues. Germline V CDR1 and CDR2: MNHEY, SMNVEV (reference sequence). V was pared by 6 bases and J by 7 bases, with 15 bases of the junction left unmatched. The CDR3 spells CASRKGGIGGWNSPLHF. CDR3 nucleotide sequence: TGTGCCAGCAGGAAAGGGGGCATTGGGGGATGGAATTCACCCCTCCACTTT.

The rearrangement links TRBV6-5 to TRBJ1-6, with D possibly being TRBD1 (5 bases). With 9 bases removed from V and 3 bases from J, the gap between germline ends came to 12 bases. The CDR3 is 14 amino acids. Germline V gives CDR1 MNHEY, CDR2 SVGAGI. The CDR3 DNA sequence: TGTGCCAGTCGAAGGCAGGGCTATAATTCACCCCTCCACTTT. The encoded protein is CASRRQGYNSPLHF.

This chain links TRBV6-5 with TRBJ2-7, with 7 bases identical to TRBD1. The germline CDR1 and CDR2 sequences are MNHEY and SVGAGI. This CDR3 region has 14 residues. V trimming: 6 bases; J trimming: 0 bases; junction bases outside the gene matches: 5. CDR3 region: CASRYTGDSYEQYF. CDR3 sequence (DNA): TGTGCCAGCAGATATACAGGGGACTCCTACGAGCAGTACTTC.